This TCR beta chain was obtained from a study of cytomegalovirus exposure and HLA in healthy donors. Study-wide points: Some segments of the V type, notably TRBV6-2 and TRBV6-3, were excluded as indistinguishable.

Notes on this clone: What it binds is unknown.

A multiplex PCR was run with 60 Vbeta primers and 13 Jbeta primers. The repertoire was sequenced with immunoSEQ multiplex PCR; TCRdb's copy has only in-frame clones and lacks some. Of roughly 100,000 clones listed, approximately 70% are singletons. Germline loops: CDR1 LNHNV, CDR2 YYDKDF (reference sequence). The J segment lost 1 base and the V segment lost 1 base, leaving 0 bases of the junction unmatched. The CDR3 is made up of 15 amino acids. This TCR was sampled from a boy aged 10-17 years in good health and CMV-seronegative. The chain uses TRBV15 and TRBJ1-5; 8 nucleotides line up with TRBD1. The specimen was PBMCs. CDR3 DNA sequence: TGTGCCACCAGCAGAGGACAGGGGAGCAATCAGCCCCAGCATTTT. This codes for CATSRGQGSNQPQHF.